The 3 T cell receptor beta chains in this list originate from one sample, sequenced in a study of cytomegalovirus exposure and HLA in healthy donors (dated by TCRdb to 2017 to 2019). Receptors were amplified or captured by the immunoSEQ multiplex PCR assay. The multiplex PCR relied on a mix of 60 forward primers for TCR Vbeta segments and 13 reverse primers for TCR Jbeta segments. This immuneACCESS table, as held by TCRdb, lists in-frame sequences with V and J called but not all clones. Of the missing ones, under half trace to an unresolved V gene in checked studies; the others have no known cause. For this sample there are approximately 170,000 clones; approximately 59% appear just once. The top ten clones comprise less than 3% of the sample. Sequenced material: PBMCs. Receptors originate from a man between 35 and 55 years old in good health and CMV-seronegative.

This chain links TRBV18 with TRBJ1-5; the D gene is possibly TRBD1 (5 bases). This CDR3 region has 13 residues. V was pared by 2 bases and J by 9 bases, with 11 bases between. The V gene's germline CDR1 is KGHSH and CDR2 LQKENI. The CDR3 DNA reads as TGTGCCAGCTCACCAGAACAGGACGGGCCCCAGCATTTT. Amino acids: CASSPEQDGPQHF.

The chain combines TRBV19 with TRBJ2-2; 7 bases line up with TRBD1. This CDR3 is 15 amino acids long. Germline CDR1 is LNHDA and CDR2 is SQIVND (reference sequence). V shed 7 bases, J shed 2 bases, and the junction held 7 bases outside the gene matches. DNA of the CDR3: TGTGCCAGTATTTCCGGGACAGCAAACACCGGGGAGCTGTTTTTT. It yields the protein CASISGTANTGELFF.

CDR3 region: CASNQGKNTEAFF. The CDR3 region has the DNA TGTGCCAGCAACCAGGGCAAGAACACTGAAGCTTTCTTT. The chain has TRBV6-5 and TRBJ1-1, with D tentatively TRBD1 (5 bases). CDR3 length: 13 amino acids. The germline gives CDR1 MNHEY, CDR2 SVGAGI. Trimming took 7 bases from V and 1 from J, leaving 10 bases between them.